The entry that follows covers one T cell receptor beta chain sequence. Its target is unknown. Germline CDR1 and CDR2: MDHEN and SYDVKM. The CDR3 is 12 amino acids. V dropped 3 bases and J dropped 5 bases, with 7 bases sitting between them. A v3.0 immunoSEQ assay was performed at survey level. Generated by immunoSEQ multiplex PCR, the TCRdb table keeps only in-frame clones and is missing some. Among 20,000 to 30,000 clones listed, around 83% were seen once. This entry is derived from a study of long-term antiretroviral therapy in people with HIV. Study conclusions and caveats: Pre-ART clonal expansion yielded clones that dominated the repertoire at all time points. Sampling of blood ran from about 2003 to 2018, and older ART regimens were possibly in use. Relative to transplant donor controls, diversity remained lower despite increasing after ART.

Each contributor possessed a minimum of one pre-ART and a minimum of two post-ART PBMC samples. This TCR was recovered from a man aged 50-60 years with HIV. This chain links TRBV28 with TRBJ1-1, with D unclear. Sequences were derived from unsorted PBMCs, sampled 0.4 years after starting antiretroviral therapy. The CDR3 spells CASSFGSTEAFF. CDR3 sequence (DNA): TGTGCCAGCAGTTTCGGGTCGACTGAAGCTTTCTTT.